This T cell receptor (beta chain) was sequenced in a study of cytomegalovirus exposure and HLA in healthy donors. The PCR ran on 60 Vbeta and 13 Jbeta primers. Data came from immunoSEQ multiplex PCR; TCRdb stores just in-frame clones and leaves some out. Altogether roughly 160,000 clones are present, more than 70% being singletons, with the ten largest covering 0.38%. Nominally healthy donors were sampled, though unrecorded immune exposures were likely. Sequencing was performed on PBMCs. The origin of this receptor is a boy between 2 and 10 years old in good health and CMV-seronegative.

The CDR3 is CASSRDREGTEAFF. CDR3 DNA sequence: TGTGCCAGTAGCCGGGACAGGGAGGGCACTGAAGCTTTCTTT. The chain is built from TRBV19 and TRBJ1-1, with 9 positions matching TRBD1. The CDR3 consists of 14 residues. The germline V gene has CDR1 LNHDA and CDR2 SQIVND (reference sequence). The J segment lost 4 bases and the V segment lost 6 bases, leaving 6 bases of the junction unmatched. The whole variable domain, filled in from reference TRBV19 and TRBJ1-1, reads DGGITQSPKYLFRKEGQNVTLSCEQNLNHDAMYWYRQDPGQGLRLIYYSQIVNDFQKGDIAEGYSVSREKKESFPLTVTSAQKNPTAFYLCASSRDREGTEAFFGQGTRLTVV.